A single sample gave rise to the 8 T cell receptor beta chains below, sequenced in a study of T cells expressing NK-cell markers. Using the 5' RACE reads, TCRdb records one entry per CDR3 protein without DNA. This sample contains some 600,000 distinct CDR3 sequences. Sequences were obtained from blood T cells: a sorted CD56 or NKG2C T cell subset, CD4+ or CD8+ T cells, or bulk PBMC T cells (not recorded which). The receptor source for this set is a man aged 18 to 30 in good health.

The chain is built from TRBV7-8 and TRBJ2-7; lacking DNA, the TRBD1 call made by TCRdb goes unchecked. The CDR3 totals 13 residues. Germline-derived CDR1 and CDR2 are SGHVS and FQNEAQ. CDR3 loop: CASSLPPSYEQYF.

The rearrangement uses TRBV10-3 and TRBJ2-4; with no DNA, the TCRdb D assignment of TRBD1 cannot be verified. This CDR3 contains 17 residues. CDR1 is ENHRY, CDR2 SYGVKD, per germline. The CDR3 loop reads CAISDPHGDRDKNIQYF.

The gene calls are TRBV6-5 and TRBJ2-1; absent DNA, TCRdb's TRBD2 call cannot be checked. The CDR3 loop spans 15 amino acids. The germline V gene encodes CDR1 MNHEY and CDR2 SVGAGI. CDR3 sequence reads: CASKGRAVAYNEQFF.

The genes are TRBV29-1 and TRBJ2-5. The germline CDR1 and CDR2 sequences are SQVTM and ANQGSEA. The CDR3 runs 11 residues. The CDR3 region is CSVELRETQYF.

V is TRBV20-1 and J is TRBJ1-1; lacking DNA, the TRBD1 call made by TCRdb goes unchecked. Germline V lookup: CDR1 DFQATT, CDR2 SNEGSKA (reference sequence). The CDR3 runs 15 residues. This chain's CDR3 is CSARGIGQKNTEAFF.

The V call is TRBV12-3 or TRBV12-4, the J call TRBJ2-2; TCRdb indicates TRBD1, and absent DNA this call remains unverified. The CDR3 consists of 14 residues. CDR3: CASSRDRGPGELFF.

The V and J genes are TRBV4-1 and TRBJ2-7; the D call from TCRdb, TRBD1, cannot be confirmed without DNA. In germline, CDR1 is MGHRA, CDR2 YSYEKL. The CDR3 totals 13 residues. CDR3: CASSDRGLDEQYF.

The V call is TRBV7-9, the J call TRBJ2-7; the D gene TCRdb calls, TRBD1, cannot be checked with no DNA. The CDR3 extends over 13 amino acids. Germline lookup yields CDR1 SEHNR and CDR2 FQNEAQ (reference sequence). CDR3 in amino acids: CASSQGTEKEQYF.